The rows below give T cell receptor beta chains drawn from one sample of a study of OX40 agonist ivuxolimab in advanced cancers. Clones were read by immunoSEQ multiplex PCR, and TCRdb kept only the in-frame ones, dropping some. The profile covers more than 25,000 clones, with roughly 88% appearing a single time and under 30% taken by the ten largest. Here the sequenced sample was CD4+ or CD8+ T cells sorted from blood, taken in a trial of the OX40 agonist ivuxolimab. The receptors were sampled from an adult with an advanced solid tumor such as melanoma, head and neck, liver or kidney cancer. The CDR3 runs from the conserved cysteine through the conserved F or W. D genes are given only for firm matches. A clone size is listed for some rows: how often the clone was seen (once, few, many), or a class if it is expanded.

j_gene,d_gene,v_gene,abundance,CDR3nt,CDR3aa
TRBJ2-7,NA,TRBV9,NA,TGTGCCAGCAGCGTAAACCCATCCAGGGACTCCTACGAGCAGTACTTC,CASSVNPSRDSYEQYF
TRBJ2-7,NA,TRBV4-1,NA,TGCGCCAGCAGCACGGGACTGTTGGACGAGCAGTACTTC,CASSTGLLDEQYF
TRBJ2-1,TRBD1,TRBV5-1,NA,TGCGCCAGCAGCTTGAAACAGGGGGGATACAATGAGCAGTTCTTC,CASSLKQGGYNEQFF
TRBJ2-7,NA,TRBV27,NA,TGTGCCAGCAGTTTGTATACAGGCTACGAGCAGTACTTC,CASSLYTGYEQYF
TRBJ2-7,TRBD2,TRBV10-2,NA,TGCGCCAGCAGTGAGCGTCTAGCGGGGACCTACGAGCAGTACTTC,CASSERLAGTYEQYF
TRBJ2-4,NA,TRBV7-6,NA,TGTGCCAGCAGTCTACTAGTCGGGTTAGCCAAAAACATTCAGTACTTC,CASSLLVGLAKNIQYF
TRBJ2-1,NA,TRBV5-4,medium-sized,TGTGCCAGCAGTCCTGGTTATGAGCAGTTCTTC,CASSPGYEQFF
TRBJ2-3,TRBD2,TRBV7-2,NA,TGTGCCAGCAGCTTAGATACTAGCGGATGGGCAGATACGCAGTATTTT,CASSLDTSGWADTQYF
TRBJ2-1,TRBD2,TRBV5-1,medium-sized,TGCGCCAGCAGCTCAGCGGGAGGCTACAATGAGCAGTTCTTC,CASSSAGGYNEQFF
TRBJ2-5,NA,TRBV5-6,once,TGTGCCAGCAGCTTAAATAGGGCTGAGACCCAGTACTTC,CASSLNRAETQYF
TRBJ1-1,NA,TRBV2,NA,TGTGCCAGCAGCCCCCCTACCAAGCACACTGAAGCTTTCTTT,CASSPPTKHTEAFF
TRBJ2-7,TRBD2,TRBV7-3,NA,TGTGCCAGCAGCGTAGACCGGACTAGGACTAGCGGACCCTACGAGCAGTACTTC,CASSVDRTRTSGPYEQYF